This TCR beta chain emerged from a study of T cells in Graves' hyperthyroidism and ophthalmopathy. Study results and caveats: The model predicted ophthalmopathy a median approximately seven months before onset. Blood also showed most of the thyroid clonotypes that were expanded above 0.001.

Lactation, pregnancy, other autoimmune disease or uncontrolled infection led to exclusion of patients. This clonotype was seen a few times. Its antigen is unknown. The investigators amplified TCR beta CDR3 regions from RNA transcripts. HTBI primers were employed in a first-round RT-PCR of the TCR CDR3. Each CDR3 protein gets one entry after TCRdb re-called the multiplex PCR reads with MiXCR. The repertoire holds approximately 720,000 distinct CDR3 sequences, around 20% seen once, with over 15% in the top ten. This sequence originates from a woman aged 50 to 60 with Graves' hyperthyroidism that later progressed to Graves' ophthalmopathy. Sequencing was done on a sample of blood.

This chain's CDR3 is CASSEAAGPVRRAGNTIYF. The CDR3 DNA reads as TGTGCCAGCAGTGAAGCCGCTGGCCCGGTGAGAAGGGCTGGAAACACCATATATTTT. The V gene is TRBV6-1, the J gene TRBJ1-3; no firm D call. The CDR3 totals 19 residues. Germline V gives CDR1 MNHNS, CDR2 SASEGT. Deletions cut 0 bases from V and 2 bases from J, with 20 bases between.